The 21 T cell receptor beta chains below come from one sample, sequenced in a study of blood T cells in healthy people across ages. A sample-barcoded 5' primer and a J-beta primer mix were used in a second PCR of roughly 7 to 11 cycles. Using its own MiXCR run on the 5' RACE reads, TCRdb lists one record per CDR3 protein. The top ten hold about an eighth of the sample, which has about a million distinct CDR3 sequences, approximately 49% seen once. The sample was blood. These receptors were collected from a man younger than 40 in good health.

Here the CDR3 DNA reads TGTGCCAGCAGCCTCAAGGGAGGTCAGCCCCAGCATTTT. Encoded protein: CASSLKGGQPQHF. The rearrangement uses TRBV3-1 and TRBJ1-5; D is ambiguous. The V gene lost 4 bases and the J gene lost 6 bases, with 10 bases spanning the gap. Germline V lookup: CDR1 LGHDT, CDR2 YNNKEL (reference sequence). The CDR3 is made up of 13 amino acids.

The genes are TRBV27 and TRBJ2-4, with 14 bases identical to TRBD2. TRBJ2-7 explains the end of the DNA better; the J call may be wrong. The CDR3 extends over 15 amino acids. Germline assignment: CDR1 MNHEY and CDR2 SMNVEV (reference sequence). CDR3 protein: CASSGTSGGSYEQYF. CDR3 DNA: TGTGCCAGCAGCGGGACTAGCGGGGGCTCCTACGAGCAGTACTTC.

This clonotype was picked up a small number of times. This chain's CDR3 is CSAKGLAGKPDTQYF. The CDR3 coding sequence is TGCAGTGCTAAAGGACTAGCGGGGAAGCCAGATACGCAGTATTTT. The rearrangement joins TRBV20-1 to TRBJ2-3, with 12 bases identical to TRBD2. The CDR3 covers 15 residues. Trimming took 4 bases from V and 4 from J; bases not matched to a gene: 6. CDR1 is DFQATT, CDR2 SNEGSKA, per germline (reference sequence).

This chain connects TRBV19 to TRBJ1-2; TRBD1 aligns across 8 bases. CDR1 LNHDA and CDR2 SQIVND come from the germline V gene (reference sequence). This CDR3 is 14 amino acids long. The V segment lost 4 bases and the J segment 4 bases; nucleotides outside the gene matches: 5. The CDR3 loop is CASSTTGDTYGYTF. For the CDR3, the DNA is TGTGCCAGTAGTACGACAGGGGACACCTATGGCTACACCTTC.

This clonotype was counted only a few times. V is TRBV4-1 and J is TRBJ2-5; the match to TRBD1 covers 12 bases. This CDR3 spans 15 amino acids. Germline values: CDR1 MGHRA, CDR2 YSYEKL. V trimming: 5 bases; J trimming: 5 bases; junction bases outside the gene matches: 6. DNA of the CDR3: TGCGCCAGCAGCTCGGGACAGGGGGCCTTGGAGACCCAGTACTTC. This codes for CASSSGQGALETQYF.

This clonotype was detected ten times or more. The chain employs TRBV4-3 and TRBJ1-2, with TRBD1 as a possible D gene (6 bases). The germline CDR1 and CDR2 sequences are LGHNA and YSLEER. V shed 1 base and J shed 3 bases, with 12 bases lying between them. The CDR3 runs to 15 residues. CDR3 in DNA: TGCGCCAGCAGCCAAGGGGAAGGGGGTGACTATGGCTACACCTTC. It translates to CASSQGEGGDYGYTF.

This chain connects TRBV3-1 to TRBJ2-7; the match to TRBD2 covers 12 bases. The assigned J gene may be wrong: the sequence end matches TRBJ2-5 better. From germline, CDR1 is LGHDT and CDR2 YNNKEL (reference sequence). This CDR3 spans 15 amino acids. The CDR3 DNA is TGTGCCAGCAGCTTTGGACTAGCGGGGATAGAGACCCAGTACTTC. It specifies CASSFGLAGIETQYF.

The chain couples TRBV6-5 to TRBJ2-1; tentatively, D is TRBD2 (6 bases). Germline V gives CDR1 MNHEY, CDR2 SVGAGI. The V end lost 2 bases, the J end lost 6 bases, and 11 bases lay between the germline ends. The CDR3 runs to 14 residues. The CDR3 reads CASSYAGGVNEQFF. The DNA of the CDR3 is TGTGCCAGCAGTTACGCTGGAGGGGTCAATGAGCAGTTCTTC.

This chain links TRBV24-1 with TRBJ1-6; D ambiguous. Germline CDR1 reads KGHDR; CDR2 reads SFDVKD. Between the trimmed V and J ends, which lost 8 bases and 14 bases, there was a span of 18 bases. This CDR3 is built from 13 residues. CDR3 sequence reads: CATTGLPWIALHF. CDR3 in DNA: TGTGCCACCACCGGACTGCCTTGGATCGCCCTCCACTTT.

A few counts support this clonotype. The chain links TRBV7-2 to TRBJ2-5; D is unclear. Deletions cut 5 bases from V and 1 base from J, with 5 bases between. The CDR3 covers 12 residues. Germline assignment: CDR1 SGHTA and CDR2 FQGNSA. The CDR3 here is CASSAPQETQYF. In DNA, the CDR3 is TGTGCCAGCAGCGCGCCCCAAGAGACCCAGTACTTC. The full variable domain, with the rest looked up from reference TRBV7-2 and TRBJ2-5, is GAGVSQSPSNKVTEKGKDVELRCDPISGHTALYWYRQSLGQGLEFLIYFQGNSAPDKSGLPSDRFSAERTGGSVSTLTIQRTQQEDSAVYLCASSAPQETQYFGPGTRLLVL.

The chain combines TRBV12-3 or TRBV12-4 with TRBJ2-5; D may be TRBD1 (6 bases). The CDR3 has 16 amino acids. The V gene lost 3 bases and the J gene lost 2 bases, with 16 bases spanning the gap. In nucleotides, the CDR3 is TGTGCCAGCAGTTTTTGGACAGCCTCGGGGCAAGAGACCCAGTACTTC. Translated: CASSFWTASGQETQYF.

This clonotype was seen many times. The chain carries TRBV20-1 and TRBJ2-3; 9 bases fit TRBD2. Germline V gives CDR1 DFQATT, CDR2 SNEGSKA (reference sequence). Trimming removed 5 bases from V and 6 bases from J; junction bases left unmatched: 9. The CDR3 sequence is 14 residues long. CDR3 loop: CSAGDGLALDTQYF. For the CDR3, the DNA is TGCAGTGCTGGGGATGGACTAGCGTTGGATACGCAGTATTTT.

As regards this clonotype: The junction departs from germline at one end; a sequencing error may be responsible. This chain uses TRBV12-3 or TRBV12-4 with TRBJ2-3, with 10 positions matching TRBD1. The CDR3 spans 15 residues. The CDR3 loop is CASTVWTGGSDTRYF. The CDR3 DNA reads as TGTGCCAGCACCGTTTGGACAGGGGGGTCAGATACGCGGTATTTT.

This clonotype has just a few counts. V usage is TRBV9 and J usage is TRBJ2-1; D may be TRBD1 (6 bases). The CDR3 loop spans 14 amino acids. Trimming cost V 3 bases and J 0 bases, with 7 bases left between them. Germline-derived CDR1 and CDR2 are SGDLS and YYNGEE. CDR3 DNA: TGTGCCAGCAGCGGGGGGCTCTCCTACAATGAGCAGTTCTTC. Translation: CASSGGLSYNEQFF.

The chain carries TRBV6-2 or TRBV6-3 and TRBJ1-2, with a weak D call TRBD1 (6 bases). The CDR3 consists of 15 residues. V lost 2 bases and J 7 bases, leaving 17 bases between the germline ends. CDR1 and CDR2 (germline): MNHEY, SVGEGT. The DNA for the CDR3 is TGTGCCAGCAGTTACCGCGGACAGATAATTGGTGGCTACACCTTC. It specifies CASSYRGQIIGGYTF.

This clonotype was recorded a few times. The V call is TRBV29-1, the J call TRBJ1-1, with 9 nucleotides matching TRBD1. V dropped 6 bases and J dropped 1; count of bases not matched to a gene: 6. The CDR3 has 14 residues. CDR1 is SQVTM, CDR2 ANQGSEA, per germline. The CDR3 loop is CSVGQGASNTEAFF. DNA of the CDR3: TGCAGCGTGGGACAGGGTGCCTCGAACACTGAAGCTTTCTTT.

The rearrangement uses TRBV10-3 and TRBJ2-3; D gene ambiguous. The CDR3 totals 14 residues. V was clipped by 0 bases and J by 2 bases, with 6 bases between them. Germline V gives CDR1 ENHRY, CDR2 SYGVKD. The CDR3, as DNA: TGTGCCATCAGTGAGTCGGTCGCCACAGATACGCAGTATTTT. This gives the protein CAISESVATDTQYF.

J is TRBJ2-3 and V is TRBV6-1; 8 nucleotides line up with TRBD1. The V and J ends lost 5 bases and 2 bases, in that order; junction bases with no gene match: 15. Germline CDR1 reads MNHNS; CDR2 reads SASEGT. This CDR3 spans 18 amino acids. DNA of the CDR3: TGTGCCAGCAGTAGGACAGGGAGTACGGCCTTGAACACAGATACGCAGTATTTT. This encodes CASSRTGSTALNTDTQYF.

This clonotype has more than one count but fewer than ten. The V and J genes are TRBV3-1 and TRBJ1-1, with D perhaps matching TRBD1 (5 bases). CDR3 length: 13 amino acids. Looked up from germline, CDR1 is LGHDT and CDR2 is YNNKEL (reference sequence). V shed 3 bases and J shed 5 bases, with 10 bases lying between them. CDR3 in DNA: TGTGCCAGCAGCCATTCGGGGGGGACTGAAGCTTTCTTT. Translated, it gives CASSHSGGTEAFF.

V gene TRBV7-2 combines with J gene TRBJ2-5; possibly TRBD2 for D (6 bases). The CDR3 is made up of 14 amino acids. CDR1 is SGHTA and CDR2 is FQGNSA in the germline V gene. Deletions cut 4 bases from V and 1 base from J, with 10 bases between. CDR3 DNA: TGTGCCAGCAGCTCCCGGGACTCCCAAGAGACCCAGTACTTC. Translation: CASSSRDSQETQYF.

This clonotype was observed a few times. The genes are TRBV3-1 and TRBJ2-3; either TRBD1 or TRBD2 may fit D (5 bases each). This CDR3 has 16 residues. The germline CDR1 and CDR2 sequences are LGHDT and YNNKEL (reference sequence). V was clipped by 1 base and J by 2 bases, with 13 bases between them. CDR3 amino acids: CASSQARDHITDTQYF. The CDR3 DNA sequence: TGTGCCAGCAGCCAAGCCCGGGACCACATCACAGATACGCAGTATTTT.